These 25 T cell receptor beta chains originate from one sample sequenced in a study of cytomegalovirus exposure and HLA in healthy donors. Here immunoSEQ multiplex PCR was the method, and the copy in TCRdb shows in-frame clones only, minus some. This sample has 230,000 or so clones; 88% occur once, and the top ten carry around 3%. Material: PBMCs. Receptors were obtained from a young woman in good health and CMV-seronegative.

DNA for the CDR3: TGTGCCAGCAGCTTAGAGGGACTAGCGGGCCGGGAGCTGTTTTTT. This gives the protein CASSLEGLAGRELFF. The chain links TRBV7-2 to TRBJ2-2; 12 bases fit TRBD2. With V trimmed by 1 base and J by 9 bases, 3 bases remained unmatched. This CDR3 has 15 residues. The germline CDR1 and CDR2 sequences are SGHTA and FQGNSA.

This clone was counted a few times. The chain uses TRBV30 and TRBJ2-7; TRBD1 agrees at 7 bases. Trimming at V came to 0 bases and at J to 6 bases, leaving 8 bases not matched to a gene. Germline V gene data show CDR1 as GTSNPN and CDR2 as SVGIG (reference sequence). The CDR3 sequence is 14 residues long. This CDR3 is CAWSVKGAQVEQYF. The CDR3 DNA reads as TGTGCCTGGAGTGTAAAGGGGGCGCAAGTCGAGCAGTACTTC.

The chain combines TRBV7-2 with TRBJ2-7; D remains unclear. Between the trimmed V and J ends, which lost 5 bases and 5 bases, there was a span of 10 bases. Per the germline V gene, CDR1 is SGHTA and CDR2 is FQGNSA. This CDR3 spans 12 amino acids. The CDR3 DNA sequence: TGTGCCAGCAGCCCCCGAGTGGACGAGCAGTACTTC. Translated: CASSPRVDEQYF.

The CDR3 sequence is CASSELATYTEQYF. The CDR3 DNA reads as TGTGCCAGCTCCGAACTAGCGACTTATACGGAGCAGTACTTC. The V and J genes are TRBV19 and TRBJ2-7; TRBD2 matches 7 bases. This CDR3 has 14 amino acids. Trimming cost V 9 bases and J 7 bases; bases outside gene matches: 15. The V gene's germline CDR1 is LNHDA and CDR2 SQIVND (reference sequence).

CDR3 sequence: CASSDVAAHKNIQYF. CDR3 nucleotide sequence: TGTGCCAGCAGTGACGTAGCGGCCCACAAAAACATTCAGTACTTC. This chain joins TRBV2 and TRBJ2-4, with D tentatively TRBD2 (6 bases). Germline values: CDR1 SNHLY, CDR2 FYNNEI. CDR3 length: 15 amino acids. With 3 bases removed from V and 3 bases from J, the gap between germline ends came to 12 bases.

V is TRBV6-6 and J is TRBJ2-7, with TRBD1 matching over 7 bases. The CDR3 is 15 residues long. V shed 6 bases and J 4 bases; nucleotides not matched to a gene: 12. Germline values: CDR1 MNHNY, CDR2 SVGAGI (reference sequence). The CDR3 DNA reads TGTGCCAGCAGCTCGGACTTCGAGGGGGCTTACGAGCAGTACTTC. Residues: CASSSDFEGAYEQYF.

The genes are TRBV6-1 and TRBJ1-5; D not resolved. The CDR3 is 15 residues long. V was shortened by 2 bases and J by 0 bases, with 8 bases between the two germline ends. The germline V gene has CDR1 MNHNS and CDR2 SASEGT. CDR3 residues: CASSEKDYSNQPQHF. The CDR3 bases are TGTGCCAGCAGTGAAAAGGACTATAGCAATCAGCCCCAGCATTTT.

This rearrangement joins TRBV9 to TRBJ2-7; the D gene is possibly TRBD2 (6 bases). CDR3 size: 15 residues. Germline V gene sequence: CDR1 SGDLS, CDR2 YYNGEE. The V and J ends lost 4 bases and 2 bases respectively, with 16 bases between them. CDR3 in amino acids: CASSPVGDLTYEQYF. CDR3 coding DNA: TGTGCCAGCAGCCCAGTCGGGGACTTAACCTACGAGCAGTACTTC.

This chain joins TRBV9 and TRBJ1-1; D unresolved. The CDR3 loop spans 15 amino acids. The germline CDR1 and CDR2 sequences are SGDLS and YYNGEE. V lost 3 bases to trimming and J lost 0 bases, with 12 bases between them. CDR3 loop: CASSEDPGVNTEAFF. The CDR3 DNA is TGTGCCAGCAGCGAAGACCCCGGGGTGAACACTGAAGCTTTCTTT. The full variable domain, rest sourced from reference TRBV9 and TRBJ1-1, is DSGVTQTPKHLITATGQRVTLRCSPRSGDLSVYWYQQSLDQGLQFLIQYYNGEERAKGNILERFSAQQFPDLHSELNLSSLELGDSALYFCASSEDPGVNTEAFFGQGTRLTVV.

This sequence joins TRBV25-1 and TRBJ1-2; D possibly corresponds to TRBD1 (6 bases). The CDR3 is 14 amino acids. Looked up from germline, CDR1 is MGHDK and CDR2 is SYGVNS. Trimming took 4 bases from V and 8 from J, leaving 17 bases between them. CDR3 residues: CASSGPDSYEGYTF. In nucleotides, the CDR3 is TGTGCCAGCAGTGGCCCGGACAGTTACGAAGGCTACACCTTC.

The rearrangement links TRBV9 to TRBJ2-3; a possible D gene is TRBD2 (6 bases). The CDR3 loop spans 14 amino acids. V lost 0 bases to trimming and J lost 6 bases, with 11 bases between them. CDR1 and CDR2 (germline): SGDLS, YYNGEE. CDR3 loop: CASSVGLEIDTQYF. The CDR3 DNA sequence: TGTGCCAGCAGCGTAGGACTAGAAATCGATACGCAGTATTTT.

The V gene is TRBV28, the J gene TRBJ2-6, with D possibly TRBD1 on 5 matching bases. V was pared by 8 bases and J by 4 bases, with 18 bases between. Germline V gene sequence: CDR1 MDHEN, CDR2 SYDVKM. The CDR3 spans 16 residues. CDR3 nucleotide sequence: TGTGCCAGCCTCACCCCTCAGGGTTACGGGGCCAACGTCCTGACTTTC. Amino acid sequence: CASLTPQGYGANVLTF.

The V call is TRBV7-3, the J call TRBJ2-2; 15 nucleotides align to TRBD2. Germline V gene data show CDR1 as SGHTA and CDR2 as FQGTGA. J was trimmed by 6 bases and V by 5 bases; bases with no gene match: 16. The CDR3 has 20 amino acids. Here the CDR3 reads CASSKGLAGGIGNPSGELFF. DNA for the CDR3: TGTGCCAGCAGCAAGGGACTAGCGGGAGGAATCGGGAACCCTTCCGGGGAGCTGTTTTTT.

The chain combines TRBV28 with TRBJ1-2; D gene ambiguous. V shed 3 bases and J shed 8 bases, with 4 bases lying between them. This CDR3 has 10 residues. The germline V gene has CDR1 MDHEN and CDR2 SYDVKM. The CDR3 DNA is TGTGCCAGCAGTTTGAGGGGCTACACCTTC. As protein: CASSLRGYTF.

The gene calls are TRBV15 and TRBJ2-5; 7 bases match TRBD2. V shed 0 bases, J shed 3 bases, and the junction held 7 bases outside the gene matches. Germline values: CDR1 LNHNV, CDR2 YYDKDF (reference sequence). The CDR3 is 16 residues long. For the CDR3, the DNA is TGTGCCACCAGCAGAGACGGGGGGATAGGAAAAGAGACCCAGTACTTC. Amino acids: CATSRDGGIGKETQYF. Filled out from reference TRBV15 and TRBJ2-5, the complete variable domain reads DAMVIQNPRYQVTQFGKPVTLSCSQTLNHNVMYWYQQKSSQAPKLLFHYYDKDFNNEADTPDNFQSRRPNTSFCFLDIRSPGLGDTAMYLCATSRDGGIGKETQYFGPGTRLLVL.

The J gene is TRBJ1-4, the V gene TRBV2, with TRBD1 matching 7 bases. CDR1 and CDR2 from the germline V gene are SNHLY and FYNNEI. With 5 bases clipped from V and 4 bases from J, the junction kept 13 bases outside the gene matches. This CDR3 comprises 17 residues. The chain's CDR3 is CASSRTFQGVGNEKLFF. The CDR3 DNA reads as TGTGCCAGCAGTCGGACGTTTCAGGGGGTCGGTAATGAAAAACTGTTTTTT.

The gene calls are TRBV7-9 and TRBJ2-3; D remains unclear. Trimming took off 4 bases at V and 5 bases at J, with 10 bases between the two ends. This CDR3 comprises 13 residues. Germline loops: CDR1 SEHNR, CDR2 FQNEAQ (reference sequence). Written as DNA, the CDR3 is TGTGCCAGCAGCTCTACTCTCGGAGATACGCAGTATTTT. Translated: CASSSTLGDTQYF.

The chain carries TRBV9 and TRBJ1-2; tentative D call: TRBD1 (5 bases). The CDR3 is 15 amino acids. Germline values: CDR1 SGDLS, CDR2 YYNGEE. The V and J ends lost 2 bases and 4 bases respectively, with 15 bases between them. CDR3 in DNA: TGTGCCAGCAGCGTCACCTCGACAGCTACCTATGGCTACACCTTC. Amino acids: CASSVTSTATYGYTF.

J is TRBJ2-3 and V is TRBV5-6, with TRBD2 matching over 8 bases. The length of the CDR3 is 16 residues. The germline V gene encodes CDR1 SGHDT and CDR2 YYEEEE. J was trimmed by 2 bases and V by 2 bases; bases with no gene match: 7. The CDR3 DNA reads as TGTGCCAGCAGCTTCCGGGGGGGCCGAACCACAGATACGCAGTATTTT. Translated, it gives CASSFRGGRTTDTQYF.

V and J are TRBV29-1 and TRBJ2-5; 9 nucleotides align to TRBD1. Germline V gives CDR1 SQVTM, CDR2 ANQGSEA. The CDR3 is made up of 14 amino acids. V lost 6 bases to trimming and J lost 5 bases; unmatched junction nucleotides: 10. The CDR3 DNA reads TGCAGCGTGACCCGGACAGGGGTACGGGAGACCCAGTACTTC. Its protein product is CSVTRTGVRETQYF.

The rearrangement uses TRBV5-6 and TRBJ1-2; 9 bases are shared with TRBD1. The CDR3 is made up of 13 amino acids. The germline V gene encodes CDR1 SGHDT and CDR2 YYEEEE. V was clipped by 4 bases and J by 7 bases; unmatched bases: 5. Written as DNA, the CDR3 is TGTGCCAGCAGCACCGGGACAGGGTTTGGCTACACCTTC. This sequence encodes CASSTGTGFGYTF.

This chain's CDR3 is CATSRVTGRADTQYF. CDR3 coding DNA: TGTGCCACCAGCAGAGTAACAGGGAGGGCAGATACGCAGTATTTT. The V gene is TRBV15, the J gene TRBJ2-3; D may be TRBD2 (7 bases). The germline CDR1 and CDR2 sequences are LNHNV and YYDKDF (reference sequence). The CDR3 is 15 amino acids. The ends were cut back, 1 base at V and 4 bases at J, with 12 bases in the middle.

V usage is TRBV5-4 and J usage is TRBJ2-5, with TRBD2 matching over 9 bases. This CDR3 spans 16 amino acids. J was trimmed by 5 bases and V by 4 bases; bases with no gene match: 12. In germline, CDR1 is SGHNT, CDR2 YYREEE (reference sequence). The CDR3, as DNA: TGTGCCAGCAGCCGCCAGGGGAAGCGGGAGGAGGAGACCCAGTACTTC. Translating gives CASSRQGKREEETQYF.

The genes are TRBV2 and TRBJ2-7; D not certain. The length of the CDR3 is 14 residues. Per germline, CDR1 SNHLY and CDR2 FYNNEI. The V and J ends lost 1 base and 3 bases respectively, with 10 bases between them. As DNA, the CDR3 is TGTGCCAGCAGTGAAGGTCTCAGGAACTACGAGCAGTACTTC. The encoded protein is CASSEGLRNYEQYF.

This clone came up once. V and J are TRBV29-1 and TRBJ2-7; 7 nucleotides match TRBD1. The CDR3 spans 14 residues. Germline CDR1 reads SQVTM; CDR2 reads ANQGSEA. V lost 4 bases and J lost 0; bases outside the gene matches: 6. The CDR3 reads CSVVGWDSSYEQYF. The CDR3 DNA sequence: TGCAGCGTTGTAGGATGGGACAGCTCCTACGAGCAGTACTTC.